Following are 7 T cell receptor beta chains from one sample sequenced in a study of T cell responses to AZD1222 COVID-19 vaccine. Method: immunoSEQ multiplex PCR; TCRdb's copy keeps in-frame clones and lacks some. This table has approximately 120,000 clones, 88% appearing once. This material consisted of peripheral blood, taken 28 days after the second AZD1222 dose. These receptors were collected from an adult who received the AZD1222 COVID-19 vaccine.

The genes are TRBV6-4 and TRBJ1-2; possible D gene TRBD1, 5 bases. Deletions cut 3 bases from V and 8 bases from J, with 19 bases between. This CDR3 is 15 amino acids long. Germline V gene data show CDR1 as MRHNA and CDR2 as SNTAGT. The CDR3 is CASSDGHQSHGGYTF. DNA for the CDR3: TGTGCCAGCAGTGATGGACATCAGAGCCATGGGGGCTACACCTTC.

V usage is TRBV30 and J usage is TRBJ1-2; D gene ambiguous. The V end was cut by 0 bases, the J end by 7 bases, with 9 bases between. CDR3 length: 12 residues. Looked up from germline, CDR1 is GTSNPN and CDR2 is SVGIG (reference sequence). CDR3 nucleotide sequence: TGTGCCTGGAGTGTACCCGGGTTTGGCTACACCTTC. Its translation is CAWSVPGFGYTF.

The genes are TRBV3-1 (or the pseudogene TRBV3-2) and TRBJ2-1, with D hard to call. From germline, CDR1 is LGHDT and CDR2 YNNKEL (reference sequence). The CDR3 runs 15 residues. The V end lost 1 base, the J end lost 7 bases, and 14 bases lay between the germline ends. CDR3 amino acids: CASSQGSQRWNEQFF. CDR3 DNA: TGTGCCAGCAGCCAAGGGAGCCAGAGGTGGAATGAGCAGTTCTTC.

The rearrangement joins TRBV7-9 to TRBJ2-1; D remains unclear. CDR1 is SEHNR, CDR2 FQNEAQ, per germline (reference sequence). Trimming removed 3 bases from V and 3 bases from J, with 9 bases in between. The CDR3 spans 14 residues. The CDR3 DNA sequence: TGTGCCAGCAGCTTTACGAGAGGCTACAATGAGCAGTTCTTC. Protein sequence: CASSFTRGYNEQFF.

The genes are TRBV12-5 and TRBJ2-2, with TRBD2 matching 7 bases. In germline, CDR1 is LGHNT, CDR2 FRNRAP. Trimming removed 0 bases from V and 3 bases from J; junction bases left unmatched: 10. The CDR3 is 18 amino acids. CDR3 coding DNA: TGTGCTAGTGGTTTGGTACCCTCGGGGGGTATAGACACCGGGGAGCTGTTTTTT. Protein sequence: CASGLVPSGGIDTGELFF. Together with reference TRBV12-5 and TRBJ2-2, the CDR3 gives the full variable domain: DARVTQTPRHKVTEMGQEVTMRCQPILGHNTVFWYRQTMMQGLELLAYFRNRAPLDDSGMPKDRFSAEMPDATLATLKIQPSEPRDSAVYFCASGLVPSGGIDTGELFFGEGSRLTVL.

The chain is built from TRBV6-6 and TRBJ1-6; D is unclear. The CDR3 covers 14 residues. Germline CDR1 reads MNHNY; CDR2 reads SVGAGI (reference sequence). V was pared by 5 bases and J by 7 bases, with 12 bases between. CDR3 amino acids: CASSQQIWNSPLHF. Written as DNA, the CDR3 is TGTGCCAGCAGTCAACAGATCTGGAATTCACCCCTCCACTTT.

The chain has TRBV12-3 or TRBV12-4 and TRBJ1-5, with D uncertain. CDR3 length: 13 residues. Trimming removed 10 bases at V and 3 bases at J, with 13 bases between. The CDR3 reads CATARQVNQPQHF. CDR3 DNA: TGTGCCACCGCAAGGCAGGTCAATCAGCCCCAGCATTTT.